The rows below give T cell receptor beta chains drawn from one sample of a study of T cell responses to AZD1222 COVID-19 vaccine. The repertoire was sequenced with immunoSEQ multiplex PCR; TCRdb's copy has only in-frame clones and lacks some. The repertoire holds around 140,000 clones, with about 92% as singletons. The sample consisted of peripheral blood, taken 28 days after the second AZD1222 dose. These receptors all stem from an adult who received the AZD1222 COVID-19 vaccine. Each CDR3 is given with its conserved first and last residue. Fields, in order: V gene, clone size, J gene, CDR3 protein. Some rows mark clone size as missing; the rest say once, few, many or name a class of expanded clone.

TRBV6-1	.	TRBJ1-4	CASSERRDVATNEKLFF
TRBV5-4	.	TRBJ2-2	CASSLITGELFF
TRBV4-3	.	TRBJ2-6	CASSQERRAGANVLTF
TRBV24-1	.	TRBJ1-1	CATRNPGEATTFF
TRBV9	.	TRBJ1-1	CASGGGQLRANTEAFF
TRBV6-2/TRBV6-3	.	TRBJ1-5	CASSYLGQGNQPQHF
TRBV18	once	TRBJ1-1	CASSPPGVAATEAFF
TRBV12-5	.	TRBJ1-3	CASGLVRSGTRSGNTIYF
TRBV3-1/TRBV3-2	.	TRBJ1-5	CASSQERGQPQHF
TRBV7-6	.	TRBJ1-1	CASSSVTGTGFSTEAFF
TRBV19	.	TRBJ1-2	CASSIWLDSLDGYTF
TRBV5-1	.	TRBJ2-2	CASSFLQANTGELFF
TRBV28	once	TRBJ1-1	CASRPQRGRGAFF
TRBV19	.	TRBJ2-3	CASSIGGYTDTQYF
TRBV2	.	TRBJ1-1	CASRTFRGNTEAFF
TRBV2	.	TRBJ1-6	CASSDWAPDNSPLHF
TRBV24-1	.	TRBJ1-1	CATANLRDRVRNTEAFF
TRBV10-1	.	TRBJ2-1	CASSETQDGEQFF
TRBV18	.	TRBJ2-6	CASSQDTSSGANVLTF
TRBV5-1	.	TRBJ2-2	CASSRGDRDTGELFF
TRBV28	.	TRBJ2-1	CASSGASHLPNEQFF
TRBV29-1	.	TRBJ1-2	CSVEDLRGYGYTF
TRBV11-2	.	TRBJ1-3	CASSRPDRRSGNTIYF
TRBV6-2/TRBV6-3	.	TRBJ1-5	CASSQGTGHSNQPQHF
TRBV7-8	.	TRBJ1-1	CASSPHLGGNTEAFF
TRBV18	.	TRBJ2-7	CASSPNLSGRGNAYEQYF
TRBV13	.	TRBJ2-7	CASSLPRDRDSYEQYF
TRBV19	.	TRBJ1-2	CASSIAGDRGLNYGYTF
TRBV7-9	.	TRBJ1-1	CASSLTQVNTEAFF
TRBV7-2	.	TRBJ2-5	CASSPLAETQYF
TRBV4-1	.	TRBJ2-7	CASSQVGPYEQYF